This T cell receptor beta chain derives from a study of blood T cell repertoires in COVID-19. The CDR3 is made up of 12 amino acids. Germline CDR1 reads SEHNR; CDR2 reads FQNEAQ (reference sequence). With 6 bases clipped from V and 6 bases from J, the junction kept 3 bases outside the gene matches. This table comes from immunoSEQ multiplex PCR, and its TCRdb copy is limited to in-frame clones, with some not included. The sample consists of 75,000 or so clones, approximately 86% of them appearing once. This receptor was taken from a man in his fifties with acute or convalescent COVID-19. Sequenced material: peripheral blood. The rearrangement joins TRBV7-9 to TRBJ2-7, with TRBD1 identical over 9 bases. The CDR3 region is CASRSTGGEQYF. In DNA form, the CDR3 reads TGTGCCAGCAGATCGACAGGGGGCGAGCAGTACTTC.